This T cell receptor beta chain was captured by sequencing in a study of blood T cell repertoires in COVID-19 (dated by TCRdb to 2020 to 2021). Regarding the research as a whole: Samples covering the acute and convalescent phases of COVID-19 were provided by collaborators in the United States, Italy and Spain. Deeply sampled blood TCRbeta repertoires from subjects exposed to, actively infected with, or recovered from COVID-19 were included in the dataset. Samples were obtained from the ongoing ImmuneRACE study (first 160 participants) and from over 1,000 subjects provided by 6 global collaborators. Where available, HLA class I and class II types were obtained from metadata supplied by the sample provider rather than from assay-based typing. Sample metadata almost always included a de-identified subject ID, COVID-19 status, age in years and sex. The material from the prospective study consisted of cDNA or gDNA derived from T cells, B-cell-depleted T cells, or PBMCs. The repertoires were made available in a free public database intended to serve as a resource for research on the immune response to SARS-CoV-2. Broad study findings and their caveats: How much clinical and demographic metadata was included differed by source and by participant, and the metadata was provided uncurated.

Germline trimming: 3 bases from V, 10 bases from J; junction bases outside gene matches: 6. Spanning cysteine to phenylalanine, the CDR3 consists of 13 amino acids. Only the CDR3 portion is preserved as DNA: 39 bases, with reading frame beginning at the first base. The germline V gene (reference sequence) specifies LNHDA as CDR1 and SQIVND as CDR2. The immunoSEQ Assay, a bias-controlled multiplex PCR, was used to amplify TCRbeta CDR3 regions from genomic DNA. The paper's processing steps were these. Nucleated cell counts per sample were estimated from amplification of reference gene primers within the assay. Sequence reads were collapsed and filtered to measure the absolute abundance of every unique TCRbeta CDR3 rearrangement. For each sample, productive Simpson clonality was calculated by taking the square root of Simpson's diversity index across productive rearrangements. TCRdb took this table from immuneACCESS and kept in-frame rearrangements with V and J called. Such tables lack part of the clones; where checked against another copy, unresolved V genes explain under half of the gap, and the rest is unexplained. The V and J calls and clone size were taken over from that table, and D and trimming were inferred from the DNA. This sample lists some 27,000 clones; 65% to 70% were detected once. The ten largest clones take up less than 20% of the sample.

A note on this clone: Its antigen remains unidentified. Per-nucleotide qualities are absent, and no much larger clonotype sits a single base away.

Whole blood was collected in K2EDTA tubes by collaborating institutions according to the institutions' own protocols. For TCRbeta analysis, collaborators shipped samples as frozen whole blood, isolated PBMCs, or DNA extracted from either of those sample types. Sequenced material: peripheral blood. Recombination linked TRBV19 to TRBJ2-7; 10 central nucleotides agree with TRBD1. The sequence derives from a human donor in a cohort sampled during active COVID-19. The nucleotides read TGTGCCAGTAGTATTGGGACAGGGGCGGAACAGTACTTC. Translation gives CASSIGTGAEQYF.